This T cell receptor (beta chain) came from a study of blood T cell repertoires in COVID-19. On the study more broadly: The origin of the acute and convalescent COVID-19 samples was the United States, Italy and Spain. T cells, B-cell-depleted T cells, or PBMCs supplied cDNA or gDNA.

Germline V gives CDR1 MNHEY, CDR2 SMNVEV (reference sequence). The CDR3 has 16 amino acids. V lost 4 bases to trimming and J lost 3 bases, with 17 bases between them. Under the authors' procedure: Reference gene primer amplification in the assay estimated nucleated cell counts. Libraries were prepared by immunoSEQ multiplex PCR; TCRdb keeps only in-frame clonotypes and omits some of them. D and trimming come from the DNA, and the V and J calls and clone size come from that table. Among tens of thousands of clones listed, 90% were seen once. Sequencing used peripheral blood. The chain uses TRBV27 and TRBJ2-3; perhaps TRBD1 as D (6 bases). The receptor was isolated from a woman over 75 with active COVID-19. CDR3 loop: CASSSFYRARTDTQYF. CDR3 nucleotides: TGTGCCAGCAGTTCCTTCTACAGGGCCAGGACAGATACGCAGTATTTT.